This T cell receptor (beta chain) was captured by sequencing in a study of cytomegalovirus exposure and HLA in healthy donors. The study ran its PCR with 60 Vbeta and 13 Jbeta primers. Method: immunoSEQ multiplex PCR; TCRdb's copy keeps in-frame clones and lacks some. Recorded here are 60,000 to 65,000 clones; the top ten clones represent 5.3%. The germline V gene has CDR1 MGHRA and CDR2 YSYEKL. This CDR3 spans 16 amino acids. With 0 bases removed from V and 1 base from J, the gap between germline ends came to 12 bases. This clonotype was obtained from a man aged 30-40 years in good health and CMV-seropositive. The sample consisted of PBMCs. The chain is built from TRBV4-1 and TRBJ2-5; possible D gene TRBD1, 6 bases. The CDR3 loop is CASSQEWTVPQETQYF. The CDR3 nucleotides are TGCGCCAGCAGCCAAGAATGGACAGTACCCCAAGAGACCCAGTACTTC.